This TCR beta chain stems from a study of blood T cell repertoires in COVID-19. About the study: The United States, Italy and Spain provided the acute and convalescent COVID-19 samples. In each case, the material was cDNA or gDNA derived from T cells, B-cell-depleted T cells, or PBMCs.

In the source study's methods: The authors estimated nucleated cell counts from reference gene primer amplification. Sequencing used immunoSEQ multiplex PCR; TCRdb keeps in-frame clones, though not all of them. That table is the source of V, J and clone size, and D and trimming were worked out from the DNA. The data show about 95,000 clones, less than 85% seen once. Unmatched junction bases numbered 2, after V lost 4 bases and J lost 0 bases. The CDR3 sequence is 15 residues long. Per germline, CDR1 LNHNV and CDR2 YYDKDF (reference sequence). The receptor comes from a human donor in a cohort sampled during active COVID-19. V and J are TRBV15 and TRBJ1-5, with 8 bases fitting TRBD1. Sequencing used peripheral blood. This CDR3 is CATSKDRDSNQPQHF. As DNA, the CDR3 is TGTGCCACCAGCAAGGACAGGGATAGCAATCAGCCCCAGCATTTT.